This TCR beta chain was sequenced for a study of blood T cell repertoires in COVID-19. About the research overall: From T cells, B-cell-depleted T cells, or PBMCs came the material, which was cDNA or gDNA.

Here immunoSEQ multiplex PCR was the method, and the copy in TCRdb shows in-frame clones only, minus some. The sample has around 170,000 clones, around 89% seen once; the top ten hold approximately 3%. Germline CDR1 reads MNHNY; CDR2 reads SVGAGI (reference sequence). The CDR3 extends over 15 amino acids. J was trimmed by 5 bases and V by 7 bases; bases with no gene match: 7. This TCR came from a man in his 60s with acute or convalescent COVID-19. The chain employs TRBV6-6 and TRBJ1-5, with TRBD1 identical over 11 bases. Sequencing was performed on peripheral blood. The CDR3 DNA sequence: TGTGCCAGCAAATGGACAGGGGGCGGCGATCAGCCCCAGCATTTT. Translated: CASKWTGGGDQPQHF.